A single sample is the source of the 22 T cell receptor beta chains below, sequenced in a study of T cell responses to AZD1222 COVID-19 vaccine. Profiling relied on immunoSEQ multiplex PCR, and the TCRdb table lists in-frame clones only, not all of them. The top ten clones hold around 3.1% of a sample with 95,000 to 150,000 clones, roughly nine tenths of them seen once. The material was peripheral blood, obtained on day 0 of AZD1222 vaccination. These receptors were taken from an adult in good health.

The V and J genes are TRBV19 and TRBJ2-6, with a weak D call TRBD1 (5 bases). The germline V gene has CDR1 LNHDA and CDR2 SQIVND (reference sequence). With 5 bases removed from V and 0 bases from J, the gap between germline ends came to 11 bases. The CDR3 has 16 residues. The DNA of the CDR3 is TGTGCCAGTAGTGGCAGGGTCGGCTCTGGGGCCAACGTCCTGACTTTC. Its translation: CASSGRVGSGANVLTF.

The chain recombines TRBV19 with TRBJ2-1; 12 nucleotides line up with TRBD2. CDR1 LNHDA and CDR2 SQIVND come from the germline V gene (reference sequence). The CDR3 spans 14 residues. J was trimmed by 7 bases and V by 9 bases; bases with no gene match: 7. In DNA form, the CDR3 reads TGTGCCAGCCCCTTGACTAGCGGGGGAAATGAGCAGTTCTTC. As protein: CASPLTSGGNEQFF.

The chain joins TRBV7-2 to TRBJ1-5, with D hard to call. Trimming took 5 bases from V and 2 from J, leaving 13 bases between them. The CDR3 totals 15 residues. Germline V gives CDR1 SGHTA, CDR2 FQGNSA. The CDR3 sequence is CASSELRIGNQPQHF. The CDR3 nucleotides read TGTGCCAGCAGCGAACTGAGAATCGGCAATCAGCCCCAGCATTTT.

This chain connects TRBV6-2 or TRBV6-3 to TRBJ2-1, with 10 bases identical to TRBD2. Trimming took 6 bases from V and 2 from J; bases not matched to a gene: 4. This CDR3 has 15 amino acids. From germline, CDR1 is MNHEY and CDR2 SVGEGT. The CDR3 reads CASSLTSGAYNEQFF. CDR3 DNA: TGTGCCAGCAGCCTTACTAGCGGGGCCTACAATGAGCAGTTCTTC.

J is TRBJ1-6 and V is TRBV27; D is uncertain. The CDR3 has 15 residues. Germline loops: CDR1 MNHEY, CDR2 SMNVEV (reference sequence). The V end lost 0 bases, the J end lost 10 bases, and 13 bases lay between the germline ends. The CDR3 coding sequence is TGTGCCAGCAGTTTATCGCCGACAATTCTATCACCCCTCCACTTT. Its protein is CASSLSPTILSPLHF.

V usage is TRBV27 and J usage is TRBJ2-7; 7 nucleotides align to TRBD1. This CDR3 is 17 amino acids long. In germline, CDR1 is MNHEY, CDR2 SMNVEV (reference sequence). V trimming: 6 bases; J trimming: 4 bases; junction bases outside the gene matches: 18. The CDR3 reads CASSPRLLPGQIYEQYF. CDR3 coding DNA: TGTGCCAGCAGCCCACGTTTACTACCGGGACAGATTTACGAGCAGTACTTC.

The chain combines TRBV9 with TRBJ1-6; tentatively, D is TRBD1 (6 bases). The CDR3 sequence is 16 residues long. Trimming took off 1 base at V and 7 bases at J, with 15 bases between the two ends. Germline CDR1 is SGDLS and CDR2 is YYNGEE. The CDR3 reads CASSVMPETGNSPLHF. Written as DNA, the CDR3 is TGTGCCAGCAGCGTAATGCCAGAAACAGGGAATTCACCCCTCCACTTT.

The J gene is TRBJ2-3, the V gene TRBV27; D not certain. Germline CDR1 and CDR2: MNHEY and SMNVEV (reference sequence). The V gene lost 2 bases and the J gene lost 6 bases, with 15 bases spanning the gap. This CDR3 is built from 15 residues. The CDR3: CASSLRLVGLDTQYF. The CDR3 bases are TGTGCCAGCAGTTTAAGACTTGTAGGGCTCGATACGCAGTATTTT.

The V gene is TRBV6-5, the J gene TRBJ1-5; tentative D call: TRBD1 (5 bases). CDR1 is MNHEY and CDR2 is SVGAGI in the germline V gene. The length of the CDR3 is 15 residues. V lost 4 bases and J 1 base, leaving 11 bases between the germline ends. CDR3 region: CASSWDPGSNQPQHF. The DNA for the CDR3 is TGTGCCAGCAGTTGGGACCCCGGAAGCAATCAGCCCCAGCATTTT.

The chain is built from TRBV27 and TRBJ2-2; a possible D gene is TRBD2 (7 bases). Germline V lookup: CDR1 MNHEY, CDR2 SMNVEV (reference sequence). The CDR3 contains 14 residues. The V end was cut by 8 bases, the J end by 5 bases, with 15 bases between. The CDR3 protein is CASGGAGWTGELFF. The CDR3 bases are TGTGCCAGCGGGGGGGCCGGGTGGACCGGGGAGCTGTTTTTT.

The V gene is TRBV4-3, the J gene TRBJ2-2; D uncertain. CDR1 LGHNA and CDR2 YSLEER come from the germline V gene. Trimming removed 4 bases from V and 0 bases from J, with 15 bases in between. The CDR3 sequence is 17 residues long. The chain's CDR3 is CASSPVFIRSNTGELFF. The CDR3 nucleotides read TGCGCCAGCAGCCCAGTTTTTATCCGGTCGAACACCGGGGAGCTGTTTTTT.

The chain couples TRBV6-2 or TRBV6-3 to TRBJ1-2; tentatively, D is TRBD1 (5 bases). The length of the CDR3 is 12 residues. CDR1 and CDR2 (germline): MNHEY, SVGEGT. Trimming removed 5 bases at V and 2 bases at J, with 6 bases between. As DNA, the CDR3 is TGTGCCAGCAGTGAGGGGAACTATGGCTACACCTTC. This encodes CASSEGNYGYTF.

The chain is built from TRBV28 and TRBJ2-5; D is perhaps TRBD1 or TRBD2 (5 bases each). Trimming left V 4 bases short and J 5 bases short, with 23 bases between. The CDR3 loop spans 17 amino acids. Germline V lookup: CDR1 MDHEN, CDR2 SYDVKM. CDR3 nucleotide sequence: TGTGCCAGCAGTTATTCCGACAGCGGTCCCCCGGGGGAGACCCAGTACTTC. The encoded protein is CASSYSDSGPPGETQYF.

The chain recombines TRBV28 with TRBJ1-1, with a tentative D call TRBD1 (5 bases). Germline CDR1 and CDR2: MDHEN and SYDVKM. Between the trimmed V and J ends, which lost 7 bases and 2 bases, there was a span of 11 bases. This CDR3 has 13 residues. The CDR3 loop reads CASNVGANTEAFF. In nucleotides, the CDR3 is TGTGCCAGCAATGTCGGGGCAAACACTGAAGCTTTCTTT.

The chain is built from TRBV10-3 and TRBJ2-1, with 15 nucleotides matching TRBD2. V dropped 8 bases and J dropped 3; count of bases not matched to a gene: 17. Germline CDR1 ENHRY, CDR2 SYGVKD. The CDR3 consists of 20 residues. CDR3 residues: CAIRDSQGLAGGSYYNEQFF. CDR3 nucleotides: TGTGCCATCCGGGACAGTCAAGGACTAGCGGGAGGGTCTTACTACAATGAGCAGTTCTTC.

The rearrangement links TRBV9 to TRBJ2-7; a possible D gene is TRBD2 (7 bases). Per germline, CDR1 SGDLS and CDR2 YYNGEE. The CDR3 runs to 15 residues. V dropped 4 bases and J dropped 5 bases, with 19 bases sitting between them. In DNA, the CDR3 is TGTGCCAGCAGCCCGGGGGGCAGGGGAGTTAACGAGCAGTACTTC. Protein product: CASSPGGRGVNEQYF.

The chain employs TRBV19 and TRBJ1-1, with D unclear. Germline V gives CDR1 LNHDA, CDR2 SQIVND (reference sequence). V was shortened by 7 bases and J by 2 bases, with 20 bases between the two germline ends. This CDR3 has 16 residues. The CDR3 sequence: CASNSPEGGFNTEAFF. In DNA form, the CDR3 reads TGTGCCAGTAACTCCCCGGAAGGAGGATTCAACACTGAAGCTTTCTTT.

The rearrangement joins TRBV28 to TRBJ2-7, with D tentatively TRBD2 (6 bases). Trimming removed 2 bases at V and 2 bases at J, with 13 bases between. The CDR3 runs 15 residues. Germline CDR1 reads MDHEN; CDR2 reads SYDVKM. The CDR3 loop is CASSLPGGRTYEQYF. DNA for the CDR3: TGTGCCAGCAGTTTACCTGGGGGGAGAACCTACGAGCAGTACTTC.

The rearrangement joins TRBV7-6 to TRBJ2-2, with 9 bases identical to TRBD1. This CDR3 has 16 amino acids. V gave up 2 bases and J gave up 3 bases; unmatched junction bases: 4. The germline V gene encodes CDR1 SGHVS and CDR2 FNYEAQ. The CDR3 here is CASSLLTGGDTGELFF. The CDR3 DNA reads TGTGCCAGCAGCTTACTGACAGGGGGGGACACCGGGGAGCTGTTTTTT.

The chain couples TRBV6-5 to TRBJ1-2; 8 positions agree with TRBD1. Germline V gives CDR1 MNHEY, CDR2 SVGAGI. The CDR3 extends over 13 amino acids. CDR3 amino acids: CAIDRGPNYGYTF. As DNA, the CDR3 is TGTGCGATCGACAGGGGTCCTAACTATGGCTACACCTTC.

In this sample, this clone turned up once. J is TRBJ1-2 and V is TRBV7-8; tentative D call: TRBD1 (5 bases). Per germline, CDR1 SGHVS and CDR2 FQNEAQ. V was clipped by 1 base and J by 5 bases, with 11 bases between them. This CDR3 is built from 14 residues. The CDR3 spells CASSLVGGAYGYTF. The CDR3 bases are TGTGCCAGCAGCTTAGTGGGCGGGGCGTATGGCTACACCTTC.

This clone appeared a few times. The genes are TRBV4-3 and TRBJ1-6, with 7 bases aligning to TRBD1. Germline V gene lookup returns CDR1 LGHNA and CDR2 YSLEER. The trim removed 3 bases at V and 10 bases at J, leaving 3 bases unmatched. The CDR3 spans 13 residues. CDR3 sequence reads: CASSHTGDSPLHF. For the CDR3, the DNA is TGCGCCAGCAGCCACACAGGGGACTCACCCCTCCACTTT.